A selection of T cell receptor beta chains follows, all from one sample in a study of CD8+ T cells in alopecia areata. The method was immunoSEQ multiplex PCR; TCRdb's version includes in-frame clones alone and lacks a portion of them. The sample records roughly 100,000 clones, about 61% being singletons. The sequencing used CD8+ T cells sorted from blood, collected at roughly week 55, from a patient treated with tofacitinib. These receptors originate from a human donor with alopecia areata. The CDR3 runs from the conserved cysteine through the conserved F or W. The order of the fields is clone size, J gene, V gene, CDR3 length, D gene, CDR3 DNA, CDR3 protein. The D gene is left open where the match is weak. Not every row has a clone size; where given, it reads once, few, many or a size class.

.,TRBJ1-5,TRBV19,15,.,TGTGCCAGTAGTCCGAGGCCAATGAGCAATCAGCCCCAGCATTTT,CASSPRPMSNQPQHF
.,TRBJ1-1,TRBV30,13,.,TGTGCCTGGACCTGGGGAGGAGATACTGAAGCTTTCTTT,CAWTWGGDTEAFF
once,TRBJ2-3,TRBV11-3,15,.,TGTGCCAGCAGCTTGGACGGAAGTAGCACAGATACGCAGTATTTT,CASSLDGSSTDTQYF
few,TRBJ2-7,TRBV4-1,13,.,TGCGCCAGCAGCCAAGAAGATGTGGACGAGCAGTACTTC,CASSQEDVDEQYF
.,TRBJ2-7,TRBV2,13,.,TGTGCCACCGGGGCCGGAGACTACTACGAGCAGTACTTC,CATGAGDYYEQYF
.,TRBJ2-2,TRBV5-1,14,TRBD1,TGCGCCAGCATCGCGACAGGGGCTACCGGGGAGCTGTTTTTT,CASIATGATGELFF
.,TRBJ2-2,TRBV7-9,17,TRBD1,TGTGCCAGCAGCTCGTACTACAGGGGCCCGAACACCGGGGAGCTGTTTTTT,CASSSYYRGPNTGELFF
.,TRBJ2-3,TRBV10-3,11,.,TGTGCCATCATCGTGGGGGATACGCAGTATTTT,CAIIVGDTQYF
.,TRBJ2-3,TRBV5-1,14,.,TGCGCCAGCAGCTTACGGGGTGGCACAGATACGCAGTATTTT,CASSLRGGTDTQYF
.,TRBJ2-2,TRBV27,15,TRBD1,TGTGCCAGCGGAACCGGGACAGGGGTATTAAGGGAGCTGTTTTTT,CASGTGTGVLRELFF
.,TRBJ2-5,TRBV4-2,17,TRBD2,TGTGCCAGCAGCCAAGATCCAGCGGGGGGTCGTGAAGAGACCCAGTACTTC,CASSQDPAGGREETQYF
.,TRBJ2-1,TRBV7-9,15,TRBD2,TGTGCCAGCAGCGCGGGACTAGCGGAAAACAATGAGCAGTTCTTC,CASSAGLAENNEQFF
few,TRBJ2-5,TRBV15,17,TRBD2,TGTGCCACCCGCACCCCACCAGGACTAGCGGATCAAGAGACCCAGTACTTC,CATRTPPGLADQETQYF
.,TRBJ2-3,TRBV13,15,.,TGTGCCATACGAAAGGGTACCACTAGCACAGATACGCAGTATTTT,CAIRKGTTSTDTQYF
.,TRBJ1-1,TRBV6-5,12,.,TGTGCCAGCAGGGGTGGGGATTCGGAGGCTTTCTTT,CASRGGDSEAFF
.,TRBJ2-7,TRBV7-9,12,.,TGTGCCAGCAGCTTACGGTCAGGCGAGCAGTACTTC,CASSLRSGEQYF
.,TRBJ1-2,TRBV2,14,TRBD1,TGTGCCAGCAGGAGGACAGGGGGCCGATATGGCTACACCTTC,CASRRTGGRYGYTF
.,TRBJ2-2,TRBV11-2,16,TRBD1,TGTGCCAGCAGCTTAGAAGGGACAGGGGGATACGGGGAGCTGTTTTTT,CASSLEGTGGYGELFF
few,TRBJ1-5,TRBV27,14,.,TGTGCCAGCAAAGGACCCCAGGATCGTCAGCCCCAGCATTTT,CASKGPQDRQPQHF
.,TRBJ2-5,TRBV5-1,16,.,TGCGCCAGCAGCTTGGCCAGTGACAGCAACCAAGAGACCCAGTACTTC,CASSLASDSNQETQYF
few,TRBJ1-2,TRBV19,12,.,TGTGCCAGTAGTGACAGCAACTATGGCTACACCTTC,CASSDSNYGYTF
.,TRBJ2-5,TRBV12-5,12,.,TGTGCTAGTGCGAGCAGACAAGAGACCCAGTACTTC,CASASRQETQYF
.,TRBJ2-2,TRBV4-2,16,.,TGTGCCAGCAGTCGAACTGACGGGGCGAACACCGGGGAGCTGTTTTTT,CASSRTDGANTGELFF
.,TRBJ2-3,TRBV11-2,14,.,TGTGCCAGCAGCGGCCGTGTTTTTGGAGATACGCAGTATTTT,CASSGRVFGDTQYF
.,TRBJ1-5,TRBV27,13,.,TGTGCCAGCAGCCCCTACCAGAATCAGCCCCAGCATTTT,CASSPYQNQPQHF
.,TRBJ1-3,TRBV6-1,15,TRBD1,TGTGCCAGCAGTGAAGAACAGGGGACTGGAAACACCATATATTTT,CASSEEQGTGNTIYF
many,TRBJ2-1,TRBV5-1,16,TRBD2,TGCGCCAGCGGGGGTGAGGTGCGACTAGCGGACAATGAGCAGTTCTTC,CASGGEVRLADNEQFF
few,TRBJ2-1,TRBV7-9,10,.,TGTGCCAGCAGCTACAATGAGCAGTTCTTC,CASSYNEQFF
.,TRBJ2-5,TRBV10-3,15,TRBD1,TGTGCCATCAGCGAGCCGGGACAGGTAACGGAGACCCAGTACTTC,CAISEPGQVTETQYF
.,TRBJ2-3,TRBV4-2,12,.,TGTGCCAGCAGCCAAACCCAAGATACGCAGTATTTT,CASSQTQDTQYF
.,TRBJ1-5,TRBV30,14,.,TGTGCCTGGAGTTTAACGAGGTTCAATCAGCCCCAGCATTTT,CAWSLTRFNQPQHF
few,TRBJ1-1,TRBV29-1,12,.,TGCAGCGTGATCAGTTTGAACACTGAAGCTTTCTTT,CSVISLNTEAFF
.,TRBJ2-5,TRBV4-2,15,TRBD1,TGTGCCAGCAGCCCCCGGACAGGACCCCAAGAGACCCAGTACTTC,CASSPRTGPQETQYF
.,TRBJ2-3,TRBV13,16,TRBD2,TGTGCCAGCACACCCCTTAGCGGGGGGGCCACAGATACGCAGTATTTT,CASTPLSGGATDTQYF
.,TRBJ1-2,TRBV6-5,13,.,TGTGCCAGCAGTCCCGGACAGAACTATGGCTACACCTTC,CASSPGQNYGYTF
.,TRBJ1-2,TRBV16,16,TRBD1,TGTGCCAGCAGCCAATCGACAGGGGAGGGAAACTATGGCTACACCTTC,CASSQSTGEGNYGYTF
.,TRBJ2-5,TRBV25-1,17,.,TGTGCCAGCAGTGGGAGAAGGGGCGGAGCCTTCCAAGAGACCCAGTACTTC,CASSGRRGGAFQETQYF
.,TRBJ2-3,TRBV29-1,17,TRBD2,TGCAGCGTAGAAGGACTAGCGGGGGTTTCCGGCACAGATACGCAGTATTTT,CSVEGLAGVSGTDTQYF
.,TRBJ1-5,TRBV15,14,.,TGTGCCACCAGCAGGAGATCCGGTAGGCAGCCCCAGCATTTT,CATSRRSGRQPQHF
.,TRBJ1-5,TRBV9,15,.,TGTGCCAGCAGCGTAGGGGGGGGCAGCGATCAGCCCCAGCATTTT,CASSVGGGSDQPQHF
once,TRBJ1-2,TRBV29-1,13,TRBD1,TGCAGCGTTGGGCGACAGGGGGCATATGGCTACACCTTC,CSVGRQGAYGYTF
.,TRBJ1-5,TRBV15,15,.,TGTGCCACCAGCAGAGATTTGAATAGCAATCAGCCCCAGCATTTT,CATSRDLNSNQPQHF
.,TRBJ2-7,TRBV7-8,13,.,TGTGCCAGCAGCCCGTCGTGGTCCTACGAGCAGTACTTC,CASSPSWSYEQYF
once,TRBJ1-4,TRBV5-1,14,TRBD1,TGCGCCAGCAGCCTGGGACAGCTGAGCGAAAAACTGTTTTTT,CASSLGQLSEKLFF
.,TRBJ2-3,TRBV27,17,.,TGTGCCAGCAGTCAAATGACCTTAGACAGGATCACAGATACGCAGTATTTT,CASSQMTLDRITDTQYF
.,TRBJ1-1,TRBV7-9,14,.,TGTGCCAGCAGCTTAGGATTTGCCCGTACTGAAGCTTTCTTT,CASSLGFARTEAFF
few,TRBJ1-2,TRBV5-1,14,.,TGCGCCAGCAGCTTGGCGGACCTCAGGGCTGGCTACACCTTC,CASSLADLRAGYTF
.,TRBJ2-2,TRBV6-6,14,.,TGTGCCAGCACTCGGGTGGCGAACACCGGGGAGCTGTTTTTT,CASTRVANTGELFF
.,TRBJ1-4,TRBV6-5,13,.,TGTGCCAGCAGTTACTCAGGGAATGAAAAACTGTTTTTT,CASSYSGNEKLFF
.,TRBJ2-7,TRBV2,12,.,TGTGCCAGCACCCCCCGGCCCTACGAGCAGTACTTC,CASTPRPYEQYF